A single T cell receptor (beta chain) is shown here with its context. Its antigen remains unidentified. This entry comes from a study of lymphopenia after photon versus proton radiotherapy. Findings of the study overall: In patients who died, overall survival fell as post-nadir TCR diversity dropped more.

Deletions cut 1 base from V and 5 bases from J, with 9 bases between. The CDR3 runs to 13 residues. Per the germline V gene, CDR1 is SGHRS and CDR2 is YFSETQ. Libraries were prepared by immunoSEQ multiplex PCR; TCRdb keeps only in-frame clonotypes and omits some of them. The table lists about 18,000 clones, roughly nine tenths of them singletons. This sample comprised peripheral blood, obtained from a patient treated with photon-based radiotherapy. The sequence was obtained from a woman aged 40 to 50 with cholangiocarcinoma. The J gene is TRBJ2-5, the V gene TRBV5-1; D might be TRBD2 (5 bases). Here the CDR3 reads CASSLMVAETQYF. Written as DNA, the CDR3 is TGCGCCAGCAGCTTGATGGTAGCGGAGACCCAGTACTTC.